The 23 T cell receptor beta chains below all came from one sample that was sequenced in a study of cytomegalovirus exposure and HLA in healthy donors. The PCR used 60 Vbeta and 13 Jbeta primers. Data came from immunoSEQ multiplex PCR; TCRdb stores just in-frame clones and leaves some out. There are about 240,000 clones in the sample; over 70% occur only once, and approximately 8.4% lies in the top ten. The sample consisted of PBMCs. The source of these receptors is a woman aged 60-75 years in good health and CMV-seropositive.

J is TRBJ1-2 and V is TRBV18, with 7 bases that match TRBD1. This CDR3 spans 14 amino acids. Germline trimming cut 3 bases from V and 6 bases from J; bases unmatched to any gene: 7. Germline CDR1 and CDR2: KGHSH and LQKENI. Here the CDR3 reads CASSPSRGGDGYTF. CDR3 DNA sequence: TGTGCCAGCTCACCTTCCCGAGGGGGCGATGGCTACACCTTC.

The chain couples TRBV10-3 to TRBJ2-3; tentative D call: TRBD2 (5 bases). Trimming left V 4 bases short and J 6 bases short, with 5 bases between. Per the germline V gene, CDR1 is ENHRY and CDR2 is SYGVKD. The CDR3 covers 11 residues. CDR3 sequence (DNA): TGTGCCATCAGTGGAGGGGATACGCAGTATTTT. Protein: CAISGGDTQYF.

The J gene is TRBJ2-3, the V gene TRBV7-3; 11 bases line up with TRBD2. Germline V gene data show CDR1 as SGHTA and CDR2 as FQGTGA. The V gene end was trimmed by 0 bases and the J gene end by 2 bases; junction bases not matched to a gene: 7. The CDR3 runs 18 residues. For the CDR3, the DNA is TGTGCCAGCAGCTTAACGGAAGGGACTAGCGGAACCACAGATACGCAGTATTTT. Protein: CASSLTEGTSGTTDTQYF.

This clone has only a few counts. The chain employs TRBV10-3 and TRBJ1-5; the D is unclear. The CDR3 contains 14 residues. Germline CDR1 is ENHRY and CDR2 is SYGVKD. V lost 5 bases to trimming and J lost 7 bases, with 15 bases between them. CDR3 in amino acids: CAISKESGSQPQHF. The CDR3 DNA sequence: TGTGCCATCAGTAAGGAGTCTGGGTCACAGCCCCAGCATTTT.

The rearrangement uses TRBV27 and TRBJ2-3; TRBD1 is a possible D gene (6 bases). This CDR3 region has 14 residues. Looked up from germline, CDR1 is MNHEY and CDR2 is SMNVEV (reference sequence). V was pared by 4 bases and J by 5 bases, with 13 bases between. The chain's CDR3 is CASSSVPRGDTQYF. CDR3 DNA: TGTGCCAGCAGTTCCGTCCCCAGGGGAGATACGCAGTATTTT.

V is TRBV2 and J is TRBJ2-7; 7 bases line up with TRBD1. This CDR3 spans 15 amino acids. CDR1 is SNHLY, CDR2 FYNNEI, per germline. Trimming removed 1 base from V and 2 bases from J; junction bases left unmatched: 5. Here the CDR3 reads CASSEGWGTAYEQYF. In DNA form, the CDR3 reads TGTGCCAGCAGTGAAGGTTGGGGGACAGCCTACGAGCAGTACTTC.

The chain combines TRBV5-1 with TRBJ1-5, with 10 bases fitting TRBD1. Germline V gene sequence: CDR1 SGHRS, CDR2 YFSETQ. V was pared by 0 bases and J by 5 bases, with 2 bases of the junction left unmatched. There are 15 residues in the CDR3. CDR3 DNA sequence: TGCGCCAGCAGCTTGGAGGGACAGGGGCATCAGCCCCAGCATTTT. Translation: CASSLEGQGHQPQHF.

The chain has TRBV5-1 and TRBJ2-2; no reliable D call. Germline loops: CDR1 SGHRS, CDR2 YFSETQ. Trimming took off 2 bases at V and 0 bases at J, with 5 bases between the two ends. The CDR3 spans 14 residues. The CDR3 nucleotides read TGCGCCAGCAGCTTACAACCGAACACCGGGGAGCTGTTTTTT. Translation gives CASSLQPNTGELFF.

CDR3 region: CASSSEWGRLNYGYTF. The CDR3 DNA reads TGTGCCAGCAGTTCCGAGTGGGGGCGCTTAAACTATGGCTACACCTTC. This chain joins TRBV27 and TRBJ1-2; D possibly corresponds to TRBD1 (6 bases). There are 16 residues in the CDR3. CDR1 and CDR2 from the germline V gene are MNHEY and SMNVEV (reference sequence). Trimming removed 4 bases at V and 2 bases at J, with 17 bases between.

The rearrangement joins TRBV7-9 to TRBJ2-7; 10 positions match TRBD2. CDR1 and CDR2 from the germline V gene are SEHNR and FQNEAQ (reference sequence). The CDR3 sequence is 14 residues long. Germline trimming cut 5 bases from V and 6 bases from J; bases unmatched to any gene: 7. CDR3 sequence: CASSPSGGSIEQYF. The CDR3 DNA follows: TGTGCCAGCAGCCCTAGCGGGGGTTCGATCGAGCAGTACTTC.

This chain joins TRBV5-1 and TRBJ2-3; 8 positions agree with TRBD2. Germline V gene data show CDR1 as SGHRS and CDR2 as YFSETQ. CDR3 length: 15 amino acids. V shed 3 bases, J shed 5 bases, and the junction held 8 bases outside the gene matches. The CDR3 is CASSSQNGRGDTQYF. In nucleotides, the CDR3 is TGCGCCAGCAGCTCCCAAAACGGGAGGGGAGATACGCAGTATTTT.

This clone came up a few times. The V call is TRBV7-9, the J call TRBJ1-5; D not certain. The CDR3 contains 12 residues. V dropped 5 bases and J dropped 3 bases, with 5 bases sitting between them. Germline CDR1 and CDR2: SEHNR and FQNEAQ (reference sequence). CDR3 loop: CASSHNNQPQHF. CDR3 DNA sequence: TGTGCCAGCAGCCACAACAATCAGCCCCAGCATTTT.

This chain connects TRBV9 to TRBJ2-2, with D perhaps matching TRBD1 (6 bases). V lost 0 bases, J lost 0 bases, and 9 bases lay in between. The CDR3 contains 16 residues. Looked up from germline, CDR1 is SGDLS and CDR2 is YYNGEE. The DNA for the CDR3 is TGTGCCAGCAGCGTAGCTGGGACACCGAACACCGGGGAGCTGTTTTTT. Protein product: CASSVAGTPNTGELFF.

This chain links TRBV5-1 with TRBJ1-4; TRBD1 is a possible D gene (6 bases). Trimming removed 4 bases from V and 1 base from J, with 8 bases in between. CDR3 size: 14 residues. The V gene's germline CDR1 is SGHRS and CDR2 YFSETQ. This CDR3 reads CASSVGGTNEKLFF. The CDR3 nucleotides are TGCGCCAGCAGCGTAGGGGGAACTAATGAAAAACTGTTTTTT.

The rearrangement links TRBV13 to TRBJ2-3, with 7 bases lining up with TRBD2. Germline V CDR1 and CDR2: PRHDT, FYEKMQ (reference sequence). The CDR3 spans 18 residues. J lost 0 bases, V lost 3 bases, and 12 bases had no gene match. CDR3 in DNA: TGTGCCAGCAGCTTTCGGGCTAGCGGAGACATTAGCACAGATACGCAGTATTTT. This translates into CASSFRASGDISTDTQYF. The entire variable domain, with the rest obtained from reference TRBV13 and TRBJ2-3, is as follows: AAGVIQSPRHLIKEKRETATLKCYPIPRHDTVYWYQQGPGQDPQFLISFYEKMQSDKGSIPDRFSAQQFSDYHSELNMSSLELGDSALYFCASSFRASGDISTDTQYFGPGTRLTVL.

The chain recombines TRBV19 with TRBJ1-2; 10 bases agree with TRBD1. The V gene end was trimmed by 7 bases and the J gene end by 7 bases; junction bases not matched to a gene: 9. Per the germline V gene, CDR1 is LNHDA and CDR2 is SQIVND (reference sequence). The CDR3 covers 14 residues. The CDR3 loop reads CASKPGTGVSGYTF. DNA for the CDR3: TGTGCCAGTAAACCGGGGACAGGGGTCTCTGGCTACACCTTC.

This chain connects TRBV5-4 to TRBJ2-7, with a tentative D call TRBD2 (6 bases). This CDR3 has 14 amino acids. Trimming shortened V by 4 bases and J by 5 bases, and 16 bases separated the two germline ends. CDR1 is SGHNT and CDR2 is YYREEE in the germline V gene (reference sequence). CDR3 region: CASSASAGINEQYF. The CDR3 nucleotides are TGTGCCAGCAGCGCTAGCGCAGGGATAAACGAGCAGTACTTC.

This chain uses TRBV7-6 with TRBJ2-2, with D tentatively TRBD2 (5 bases). Germline V gene lookup returns CDR1 SGHVS and CDR2 FNYEAQ. The CDR3 runs to 14 residues. Trimming pared 5 bases from V and 4 bases from J, leaving 11 bases between. CDR3 loop: CASSDGLGTGELFF. CDR3 nucleotides: TGTGCCAGCAGCGACGGACTGGGCACCGGGGAGCTGTTTTTT.

This chain links TRBV6-4 with TRBJ2-3, with 9 positions matching TRBD2. Losses at the gene ends were 3 bases for V and 0 bases for J; bases not matched to a gene: 4. CDR1 and CDR2 from the germline V gene are MRHNA and SNTAGT. This CDR3 is 16 amino acids long. CDR3 DNA: TGTGCCAGCAGTGAAGGACTAGCGACTAGCACAGATACGCAGTATTTT. Its protein product is CASSEGLATSTDTQYF.

This chain connects TRBV28 to TRBJ1-4, with D possibly being TRBD1 (5 bases). V lost 6 bases, J lost 7 bases, and 15 bases lay in between. CDR3 length: 14 residues. Looked up from germline, CDR1 is MDHEN and CDR2 is SYDVKM. This chain's CDR3 is CASSYRLRGEKLFF. CDR3 DNA sequence: TGTGCCAGCAGCTACAGGTTAAGAGGTGAAAAACTGTTTTTT.

The J gene is TRBJ1-1, the V gene TRBV11-2, with a weak D call TRBD1 (6 bases). The germline V gene has CDR1 SGHAT and CDR2 FQNNGV. Trimming left V 4 bases short and J 4 bases short, with 10 bases between. There are 13 residues in the CDR3. The CDR3 is CASSYTGPTEAFF. The CDR3 coding sequence is TGTGCCAGCAGCTATACAGGGCCCACTGAAGCTTTCTTT.

V usage is TRBV6-1 and J usage is TRBJ2-3, with D perhaps matching TRBD1 (6 bases). Looked up from germline, CDR1 is MNHNS and CDR2 is SASEGT. CDR3 size: 16 residues. Trimming took 4 bases from V and 0 from J, leaving 14 bases between them. The CDR3 sequence: CASSVPGQTSTDTQYF. DNA of the CDR3: TGTGCCAGCAGTGTCCCGGGACAAACTAGCACAGATACGCAGTATTTT.

The chain has TRBV19 and TRBJ1-1; D is undetermined. Trimming cost V 7 bases and J 4 bases, with 10 bases left between them. The CDR3 contains 12 residues. Germline loops: CDR1 LNHDA, CDR2 SQIVND (reference sequence). As DNA, the CDR3 is TGTGCCAGTACTGTTGGCGGCACTGAAGCTTTCTTT. It codes for CASTVGGTEAFF.